One and the same sample provided the 24 T cell receptor beta chains below, sequenced in a study of PD-L1 blockade in urothelial cancer. Produced via immunoSEQ multiplex PCR; TCRdb's table is partial and in-frame only. Of approximately 24,000 clones listed, 87% are singletons. The sample consisted of PBMCs, taken around atezolizumab (anti-PD-L1) treatment. These receptors came from a man aged 50 to 60 with urothelial cancer.

This clone was seen more than once but under ten times. This chain joins TRBV18 and TRBJ1-1, with unresolved D. V shed 3 bases and J shed 4 bases, with 18 bases lying between them. Germline CDR1 reads KGHSH; CDR2 reads LQKENI. CDR3 length equals 16 residues. The CDR3 bases are TGTGCCAGCTCACCCCTGGGTCTTGGGCGGGCCACTGAAGCTTTCTTT. The encoded protein is CASSPLGLGRATEAFF. Filled out from reference TRBV18 and TRBJ1-1, the complete variable domain reads NAGVMQNPRHLVRRRGQEARLRCSPMKGHSHVYWYRQLPEEGLKFMVYLQKENIIDESGMPKERFSAEFPKEGPSILRIQQVVRGDSAAYFCASSPLGLGRATEAFFGQGTRLTVV.

This sequence joins TRBV19 and TRBJ2-4; TRBD2 agrees at 9 bases. V shed 9 bases and J 1 base; nucleotides not matched to a gene: 7. The V gene's germline CDR1 is LNHDA and CDR2 SQIVND (reference sequence). The CDR3 runs 15 residues. CDR3: CASLAGGQAKNIQYF. The CDR3 DNA follows: TGTGCCAGCCTCGCGGGGGGGCAGGCCAAAAACATTCAGTACTTC. Supplemented by reference TRBV19 and TRBJ2-4, the full variable domain reads DGGITQSPKYLFRKEGQNVTLSCEQNLNHDAMYWYRQDPGQGLRLIYYSQIVNDFQKGDIAEGYSVSREKKESFPLTVTSAQKNPTAFYLCASLAGGQAKNIQYFGAGTRLSVL.

This chain joins TRBV5-1 and TRBJ2-1, with D tentatively TRBD2 (5 bases). Trimming pared 4 bases from V and 7 bases from J, leaving 12 bases between. CDR1 and CDR2 (germline): SGHRS, YFSETQ. This CDR3 spans 13 amino acids. CDR3 in DNA: TGCGCCAGCAGCCAGAGGGTTGGAAATGAGCAGTTCTTC. Protein sequence: CASSQRVGNEQFF. Variable domain in full (rest from reference TRBV5-1 and TRBJ2-1): KAGVTQTPRYLIKTRGQQVTLSCSPISGHRSVSWYQQTPGQGLQFLFEYFSETQRNKGNFPGRFSGRQFSNSRSEMNVSTLELGDSALYLCASSQRVGNEQFFGPGTRLTVL.

The chain links TRBV5-4 to TRBJ2-2, with D possibly TRBD2 on 6 matching bases. The CDR3 runs to 13 residues. V shed 4 bases and J shed 5 bases, with 9 bases lying between them. Germline CDR1 SGHNT, CDR2 YYREEE (reference sequence). The CDR3 DNA sequence: TGTGCCAGCAGCGGAGGGTTTACCGGGGAGCTGTTTTTT. The encoded protein is CASSGGFTGELFF.

V usage is TRBV28 and J usage is TRBJ2-7; TRBD1 agrees at 9 bases. The trim removed 5 bases at V and 2 bases at J, leaving 4 bases unmatched. This CDR3 contains 14 residues. The germline CDR1 and CDR2 sequences are MDHEN and SYDVKM. CDR3 loop: CASSEGQGTYEQYF. CDR3 in DNA: TGTGCCAGCAGTGAGGGACAGGGCACCTACGAGCAGTACTTC.

The gene calls are TRBV7-8 and TRBJ2-3; TRBD1 might be the D (6 bases). V lost 2 bases, J lost 2 bases, and 14 bases lay in between. Germline V gene lookup returns CDR1 SGHVS and CDR2 FQNEAQ. This CDR3 region has 16 residues. The CDR3 spells CASSLRPPGVTDTQYF. The CDR3 DNA reads as TGTGCCAGCAGCTTACGGCCTCCAGGGGTCACAGATACGCAGTATTTT. Drawing the rest from reference TRBV7-8 and TRBJ2-3, the complete variable domain is GAGVSQSPRYKVAKRGQDVALRCDPISGHVSLFWYQQALGQGPEFLTYFQNEAQLDKSGLPSDRFFAERPEGSVSTLKIQRTQQEDSAVYLCASSLRPPGVTDTQYFGPGTRLTVL.

The V and J genes are TRBV12-5 and TRBJ2-2, with 8 bases aligning to TRBD1. CDR3 length: 15 amino acids. V lost 6 bases, J lost 2 bases, and 5 bases stayed unmatched. Germline V gives CDR1 LGHNT, CDR2 FRNRAP. CDR3 amino acids: CASGPQGANTGELFF. The CDR3 nucleotides are TGTGCTAGTGGCCCGCAGGGGGCAAACACCGGGGAGCTGTTTTTT.

The chain couples TRBV6-1 to TRBJ2-1, with a weak D call TRBD1 (5 bases). Between the trimmed V and J ends, which lost 2 bases and 5 bases, there was a span of 13 bases. The CDR3 runs to 15 residues. Germline assignment: CDR1 MNHNS and CDR2 SASEGT. This chain's CDR3 is CASSEPWTPDNEQFF. CDR3 bases: TGTGCCAGCAGTGAACCCTGGACACCTGACAATGAGCAGTTCTTC.

The genes are TRBV15 and TRBJ2-3; tentative D call: TRBD2 (6 bases). Germline V gene sequence: CDR1 LNHNV, CDR2 YYDKDF (reference sequence). CDR3 length: 14 amino acids. V was clipped by 11 bases and J by 2 bases, with 17 bases between them. CDR3 nucleotides: TGTGCCGCAAGCTCGGGGGAGGCCACAGATACGCAGTATTTT. Translating it yields CAASSGEATDTQYF.

The CDR3 protein is CASSQDGTGLNAEAFF. The CDR3 DNA reads TGCGCCAGCAGCCAAGATGGAACAGGGCTCAACGCTGAAGCTTTCTTT. The gene calls are TRBV4-3 and TRBJ1-1; D might be TRBD1 (6 bases). Germline loops: CDR1 LGHNA, CDR2 YSLEER. This CDR3 spans 16 amino acids. With 0 bases removed from V and 6 bases from J, the gap between germline ends came to 17 bases.

This clone was recorded once. The rearrangement joins TRBV19 to TRBJ2-7; 10 bases line up with TRBD1. This CDR3 contains 14 residues. Germline CDR1 and CDR2: LNHDA and SQIVND (reference sequence). J gave up 2 bases and V 3 bases, and 1 base lay outside the gene matches. The CDR3 DNA sequence: TGTGCCAGTAGTATGGGGACAGGGGCCTACGAGCAGTACTTC. This translates into CASSMGTGAYEQYF.

A single count supports this clone. This sequence joins TRBV5-5 and TRBJ1-1, with D perhaps TRBD1 (5 bases). This CDR3 comprises 13 residues. In germline, CDR1 is SGHKS, CDR2 YYEKEE (reference sequence). Trimming shortened V by 4 bases and J by 0 bases, and 7 bases separated the two germline ends. The CDR3 is CASSQGVNTEAFF. In DNA, the CDR3 is TGTGCCAGCAGCCAAGGGGTGAACACTGAAGCTTTCTTT.

V usage is TRBV29-1 and J usage is TRBJ2-1; TRBD2 matches at 9 bases. From germline, CDR1 is SQVTM and CDR2 ANQGSEA. The CDR3 runs 14 residues. V gave up 7 bases and J gave up 7 bases; unmatched junction bases: 11. The CDR3 here is CSADGGRARNEQFF. In DNA, the CDR3 is TGCAGCGCTGACGGCGGGAGGGCCAGGAATGAGCAGTTCTTC.

The chain joins TRBV27 to TRBJ1-5; 12 bases line up with TRBD1. Trimming removed 4 bases from V and 6 bases from J; junction bases left unmatched: 16. The CDR3 consists of 19 residues. The germline V gene encodes CDR1 MNHEY and CDR2 SMNVEV (reference sequence). In nucleotides, the CDR3 is TGTGCCAGCAGTTCGGGACAGGGGGCGCCCCTAGGAAGTGGTCAGCCCCAGCATTTT. This gives the protein CASSSGQGAPLGSGQPQHF.

The chain couples TRBV11-2 to TRBJ1-2; possibly TRBD1 for D (6 bases). Trimming stripped 4 bases from V and 5 bases from J, with 14 bases between. This CDR3 has 14 residues. Germline V CDR1 and CDR2: SGHAT, FQNNGV. CDR3 DNA: TGTGCCAGCAGCTCCGCAGGGGACGTTTATGGCTACACCTTC. Amino acids: CASSSAGDVYGYTF.

This chain uses TRBV29-1 with TRBJ2-3, with 7 bases identical to TRBD1. V was pared by 4 bases and J by 1 base, with 8 bases of the junction left unmatched. This CDR3 region has 15 residues. Germline V CDR1 and CDR2: SQVTM, ANQGSEA. The CDR3 protein is CSVAGGALGTDTQYF. The CDR3 DNA follows: TGCAGCGTTGCAGGGGGAGCCTTAGGCACAGATACGCAGTATTTT.

The chain has TRBV7-8 and TRBJ1-2; D might be TRBD1 (5 bases). The germline gives CDR1 SGHVS, CDR2 FQNEAQ. Trimming left V 4 bases short and J 1 base short, with 13 bases between. CDR3 length equals 15 residues. CDR3 nucleotides: TGTGCCAGCAGCTCAAAAGACAGCTTTAACTATGGCTACACCTTC. Its translation is CASSSKDSFNYGYTF.

The chain is built from TRBV13 and TRBJ2-5; 10 positions agree with TRBD2. Trimming at V came to 5 bases and at J to 2 bases, leaving 8 bases not matched to a gene. From germline, CDR1 is PRHDT and CDR2 FYEKMQ (reference sequence). The CDR3 contains 16 residues. Written as DNA, the CDR3 is TGTGCCAGCAGCGGACAGCGGGGGGGCAGGCAAGAGACCCAGTACTTC. It translates to CASSGQRGGRQETQYF.

The gene calls are TRBV7-2 and TRBJ2-1, with 9 bases identical to TRBD1. Germline assignment: CDR1 SGHTA and CDR2 FQGNSA. V shed 6 bases and J 4 bases; nucleotides not matched to a gene: 7. The CDR3 has 15 residues. CDR3 amino acids: CASRFSGQGYNEQFF. DNA of the CDR3: TGTGCCAGCAGGTTTTCAGGACAGGGGTACAATGAGCAGTTCTTC.

This sequence joins TRBV5-1 and TRBJ2-1, with D possibly being TRBD1 (6 bases). Trimming pared 1 base from V and 4 bases from J, leaving 12 bases between. The CDR3 totals 15 residues. Germline loops: CDR1 SGHRS, CDR2 YFSETQ. This chain's CDR3 is CASSLTGTKYNEQFF. The DNA for the CDR3 is TGCGCCAGCAGCTTGACCGGGACAAAATACAATGAGCAGTTCTTC.

The genes are TRBV7-6 and TRBJ2-2; 9 bases are shared with TRBD1. CDR3 length equals 16 residues. Germline CDR1 SGHVS, CDR2 FNYEAQ. V shed 5 bases, J shed 0 bases, and the junction held 4 bases outside the gene matches. CDR3 in DNA: TGTGCCAGCAGCCCGGGACAGGGTCCGAACACCGGGGAGCTGTTTTTT. This encodes CASSPGQGPNTGELFF. Complete variable domain (other parts from reference TRBV7-6 and TRBJ2-2): GAGVSQSPRYKVTKRGQDVALRCDPISGHVSLYWYRQALGQGPEFLTYFNYEAQQDKSGLPNDRFSAERPEGSISTLTIQRTEQRDSAMYRCASSPGQGPNTGELFFGEGSRLTVL.

The chain combines TRBV7-3 with TRBJ2-7, with a possible D match to TRBD2 (5 bases). The V and J ends lost 5 bases and 6 bases respectively, with 14 bases between them. The germline CDR1 and CDR2 sequences are SGHTA and FQGTGA. The CDR3 totals 13 residues. The CDR3 region is CASSENPEAEQYF. The CDR3 bases are TGTGCCAGCAGCGAAAACCCGGAGGCCGAGCAGTACTTC.

J is TRBJ2-1 and V is TRBV19; 13 bases align to TRBD2. The CDR3 has 16 amino acids. Germline V gene lookup returns CDR1 LNHDA and CDR2 SQIVND (reference sequence). V trimming: 4 bases; J trimming: 0 bases; junction bases outside the gene matches: 0. CDR3 DNA: TGTGCCAGTAGTAGGACTAGCGGGAGCTCCTACAATGAGCAGTTCTTC. Amino acid sequence: CASSRTSGSSYNEQFF. Combining the CDR3 with reference TRBV19 and TRBJ2-1 gives the whole variable domain DGGITQSPKYLFRKEGQNVTLSCEQNLNHDAMYWYRQDPGQGLRLIYYSQIVNDFQKGDIAEGYSVSREKKESFPLTVTSAQKNPTAFYLCASSRTSGSSYNEQFFGPGTRLTVL.

V is TRBV6-5 and J is TRBJ2-7, with 7 bases lining up with TRBD1. V shed 0 bases and J 3 bases; nucleotides not matched to a gene: 2. The CDR3 has 14 amino acids. In germline, CDR1 is MNHEY, CDR2 SVGAGI. As DNA, the CDR3 is TGTGCCAGCAGTTACTCGGGGACAGACTACGAGCAGTACTTC. Its translation: CASSYSGTDYEQYF.